Listed here are 28 T cell receptor beta chains from one sample, sequenced in a study of T cells in Graves' hyperthyroidism and ophthalmopathy. There were TCR beta CDR3 regions amplified from RNA transcripts. When the TCR CDR3 underwent first-round RT-PCR, the HTBI primer set was used. TCRdb reanalysed the multiplex PCR reads using MiXCR and keeps one entry per CDR3 protein. The table shows some 400,000 distinct CDR3 sequences, with over 11% occurring only once. The specimen sequenced was blood. The receptors come from a woman aged 55-69 years with Graves' hyperthyroidism.

This clonotype was recorded many times. The chain joins TRBV6-1 to TRBJ1-1, with TRBD1 as a possible D gene (5 bases). Trimming took off 2 bases at V and 10 bases at J, with 20 bases between the two ends. CDR3 length: 15 residues. Germline values: CDR1 MNHNS, CDR2 SASEGT. CDR3 in amino acids: CASSEMVKGSRGAFF. CDR3 in DNA: TGTGCCAGCAGTGAAATGGTAAAGGGGAGTCGCGGAGCTTTCTTT.

A few counts support this clonotype. The J gene is TRBJ2-2, the V gene TRBV7-9; 10 bases line up with TRBD1. V was clipped by 5 bases and J by 8 bases; unmatched bases: 8. Looked up from germline, CDR1 is SEHNR and CDR2 is FQNEAQ (reference sequence). The CDR3 consists of 15 residues. CDR3 nucleotide sequence: TGTGCCAGCAGCCGGGACAGGGGTGTTTTAGGGGAGCTGTTTTTT. Protein sequence: CASSRDRGVLGELFF.

The CDR3 region has the DNA TGTGCCAGCAGCGTAGAACCCCAACGGGATTCACCCCTCCACTTT. Amino acids: CASSVEPQRDSPLHF. This chain uses TRBV9 with TRBJ1-6; D gene uncertain. Trimming took 0 bases from V and 8 from J, leaving 12 bases between them. The germline V gene has CDR1 SGDLS and CDR2 YYNGEE. The CDR3 runs to 15 residues.

Many counts were recorded for this clonotype. The chain carries TRBV20-1 and TRBJ2-7, with TRBD2 matching over 13 bases. V shed 5 bases and J 4 bases; nucleotides not matched to a gene: 5. Germline CDR1 is DFQATT and CDR2 is SNEGSKA (reference sequence). This CDR3 is 14 amino acids long. This CDR3 reads CSALRTSGSYEQYF. CDR3 sequence (DNA): TGCAGTGCTCTAAGGACTAGCGGGAGTTACGAGCAGTACTTC.

This clonotype was detected ten times or more. This chain links TRBV11-2 with TRBJ2-2; D may be TRBD1 or TRBD2 (5 bases each). This CDR3 spans 17 amino acids. The germline gives CDR1 SGHAT, CDR2 FQNNGV. V was pared by 6 bases and J by 3 bases, with 20 bases between. CDR3 DNA: TGTGCCAGCAGACCAATCCACAAGGGGACGGACACCGGGGAGCTGTTTTTT. Its translation: CASRPIHKGTDTGELFF.

In its sample, this clonotype was seen many times. The chain employs TRBV20-1 and TRBJ1-2; unclear D gene. CDR1 DFQATT and CDR2 SNEGSKA come from the germline V gene (reference sequence). V lost 6 bases and J 8 bases, leaving 13 bases between the germline ends. This CDR3 is 11 amino acids long. CDR3 nucleotide sequence: TGCAGTGCGACCGACACACGCGGCTACACCTTC. Encoded protein: CSATDTRGYTF.

This chain connects TRBV7-2 to TRBJ2-7; D might be TRBD2 (6 bases). V was clipped by 5 bases and J by 4 bases, with 18 bases between them. CDR1 SGHTA and CDR2 FQGNSA come from the germline V gene. This CDR3 region has 15 residues. CDR3 sequence (DNA): TGTGCCAGCAGCCCCGCCGGATTTGGGGGGTACGAGCAGTACTTC. Residues: CASSPAGFGGYEQYF.

A few counts support this clonotype. A much larger clone lies a single base off, so this may be a read error. The chain has TRBV12-3 or TRBV12-4 and TRBJ1-3; D may be TRBD1 (5 bases). The CDR3 contains 15 residues. Written as DNA, the CDR3 is TGTGCCAGCAGTTTCCCGGGGGGAACTGGAAGCACCATATATTTT. The encoded protein is CASSFPGGTGSTIYF.

This clonotype has a handful of counts. V gene TRBV7-3 combines with J gene TRBJ2-7; possible D gene TRBD1, 6 bases. In germline, CDR1 is SGHTA, CDR2 FQGTGA. Between the trimmed V and J ends, which lost 2 bases and 0 bases, there was a span of 29 bases. The CDR3 has 21 amino acids. The CDR3 coding sequence is TGTGCCAGCAGCTTACCCGGACCGGGACACCAACTTCGTAGGAGCTCCTACGAGCAGTACTTC. Its translation: CASSLPGPGHQLRRSSYEQYF. Combining the CDR3 with reference TRBV7-3 and TRBJ2-7 gives the whole variable domain GAGVSQTPSNKVTEKGKYVELRCDPISGHTALYWYRQSLGQGPEFLIYFQGTGAADDSGLPNDRFFAVRPEGSVSTLKIQRTERGDSAVYLCASSLPGPGHQLRRSSYEQYFGPGTRLTVT.

This clonotype was observed a handful of times. The chain uses TRBV12-3 or TRBV12-4 and TRBJ2-3; 12 bases map to TRBD2. This CDR3 is 16 amino acids long. V was pared by 6 bases and J by 4 bases, with 8 bases of the junction left unmatched. Here the CDR3 reads CASSPLTSGRPDTQYF. CDR3 DNA sequence: TGTGCCAGCAGCCCCCTGACTAGCGGGAGACCAGATACGCAGTATTTT.

The chain uses TRBV28 and TRBJ2-5, with D hard to call. CDR1 is MDHEN, CDR2 SYDVKM, per germline. Trimming removed 7 bases at V and 2 bases at J, with 17 bases between. The CDR3 runs 15 residues. CDR3 sequence reads: CASKFSGQRQETQYF. The CDR3 coding sequence is TGTGCCAGCAAATTCAGTGGTCAGAGACAAGAGACCCAGTACTTC. Looking up the rest from reference TRBV28 and TRBJ2-5 gives the full variable domain: DVKVTQSSRYLVKRTGEKVFLECVQDMDHENMFWYRQDPGLGLRLIYFSYDVKMKEKGDIPEGYSVSREKKERFSLILESASTNQTSMYLCASKFSGQRQETQYFGPGTRLLVL.

This clonotype was detected a few times. V is TRBV7-3 and J is TRBJ2-3; 16 bases fit TRBD2. Germline CDR1 SGHTA, CDR2 FQGTGA. With V trimmed by 6 bases and J by 5 bases, 8 bases remained unmatched. This CDR3 region has 17 residues. The CDR3 DNA follows: TGTGCCAGCAGTCAGGGACTAGCGGGAGGGCCTGGAGATACGCAGTATTTT. As protein: CASSQGLAGGPGDTQYF.

This clonotype was observed at least ten times. This sequence joins TRBV18 and TRBJ1-1; D gene unclear. The CDR3 is made up of 13 amino acids. Germline-derived CDR1 and CDR2 are KGHSH and LQKENI. Deletions cut 3 bases from V and 3 bases from J, with 8 bases between. The chain's CDR3 is CASSPPVYTEAFF. CDR3 DNA: TGTGCCAGCTCACCCCCCGTGTACACTGAAGCTTTCTTT. The variable domain in full, completed from reference TRBV18 and TRBJ1-1, reads NAGVMQNPRHLVRRRGQEARLRCSPMKGHSHVYWYRQLPEEGLKFMVYLQKENIIDESGMPKERFSAEFPKEGPSILRIQQVVRGDSAAYFCASSPPVYTEAFFGQGTRLTVV.

In the case of this clonotype: A read error may be the cause here, since a much bigger clone is one base away. V is TRBV7-9 and J is TRBJ2-3, with TRBD1 matching over 8 bases. Germline CDR1 SEHNR, CDR2 FQNEAQ (reference sequence). The V and J ends lost 5 bases and 5 bases, in that order; junction bases with no gene match: 9. This CDR3 has 15 residues. The CDR3 region is CASSPAGGAVDTQYF. The CDR3 nucleotides read TGTGCCAGCAGCCCAGCAGGGGGCGCAGTAGATACGCAGTATTTT.

In its sample, this clonotype was seen many times. This chain links TRBV2 with TRBJ2-5, with no clear D. V was trimmed by 1 base and J by 3 bases, leaving 9 bases between them. Germline lookup yields CDR1 SNHLY and CDR2 FYNNEI. The CDR3 length is 14 residues. This chain's CDR3 is CASSEVSRKETQYF. The CDR3 DNA reads as TGTGCCAGCAGTGAAGTCTCTCGGAAAGAGACCCAGTACTTC.

There are a few counts of this clonotype. This chain connects TRBV6-1 to TRBJ1-4; 7 nucleotides line up with TRBD1. Germline CDR1 is MNHNS and CDR2 is SASEGT. Unmatched junction bases numbered 6, after V lost 6 bases and J lost 5 bases. This CDR3 is 14 amino acids long. CDR3 sequence reads: CASSRRDRNEKLFF. CDR3 nucleotides: TGTGCCAGCAGCCGCCGGGACAGAAATGAAAAACTGTTTTTT.

V usage is TRBV20-1 and J usage is TRBJ1-5; D remains ambiguous. CDR1 DFQATT and CDR2 SNEGSKA come from the germline V gene (reference sequence). V lost 6 bases, J lost 2 bases, and 14 bases lay in between. This CDR3 has 14 amino acids. The CDR3, as DNA: TGCAGTGCCCTAGCGTCCGGGCGCAATCAGCCCCAGCATTTT. Its protein product is CSALASGRNQPQHF.

This clonotype showed up many times. This chain links TRBV11-3 with TRBJ2-2; perhaps TRBD1 as D (5 bases). The germline CDR1 and CDR2 sequences are SGHNT and YENEEA. V dropped 4 bases and J dropped 2 bases, with 14 bases sitting between them. This CDR3 is 16 amino acids long. CDR3 residues: CASSSGRGHNTGELFF. In DNA form, the CDR3 reads TGTGCCAGCAGCTCCGGGCGCGGACACAACACCGGGGAGCTGTTTTTT.

In this sample, this clonotype turned up a few times. The V gene is TRBV12-3 or TRBV12-4, the J gene TRBJ1-2; D not certain. V was trimmed by 4 bases and J by 7 bases, leaving 13 bases between them. The CDR3 extends over 13 amino acids. The CDR3 nucleotides are TGTGCCAGCAGTTCGAGGGCAGATTCTGGCTACACCTTC. Translated, it gives CASSSRADSGYTF.

The chain joins TRBV5-1 to TRBJ2-7, with TRBD2 identical over 8 bases. V was clipped by 3 bases and J by 6 bases; unmatched bases: 11. The CDR3 extends over 15 amino acids. In germline, CDR1 is SGHRS, CDR2 YFSETQ. The CDR3 region is CASSSGLEYGSEQYF. In nucleotides, the CDR3 is TGCGCCAGCAGCTCGGGACTAGAATATGGGTCCGAGCAGTACTTC.

This clonotype was detected many times. The chain links TRBV6-2 or TRBV6-3 to TRBJ2-1, with D perhaps TRBD2 (5 bases). The length of the CDR3 is 15 residues. Germline CDR1 reads MNHEY; CDR2 reads SVGEGT. Deletions cut 5 bases from V and 4 bases from J, with 15 bases between. This chain's CDR3 is CASSRGSGVYNEQFF. Here the CDR3 DNA reads TGTGCCAGCAGTCGGGGATCCGGGGTATACAATGAGCAGTTCTTC.

This clonotype was picked up many times. V is TRBV20-1 and J is TRBJ2-1; D is unclear. Trimming shortened V by 3 bases and J by 2 bases, and 8 bases separated the two germline ends. Per the germline V gene, CDR1 is DFQATT and CDR2 is SNEGSKA (reference sequence). This CDR3 is built from 13 residues. The CDR3 DNA follows: TGCAGTGCTAGTCTCATCACCTACAATGAGCAGTTCTTC. The encoded protein is CSASLITYNEQFF.

This clonotype occurred many times. This sequence joins TRBV6-2 or TRBV6-3 and TRBJ1-5; 11 positions agree with TRBD1. The CDR3 runs to 14 residues. Germline values: CDR1 MNHEY, CDR2 SVGEGT. J gave up 6 bases and V 7 bases, and 5 bases lay outside the gene matches. The CDR3 spells CASMGTGGFQPQHF. The CDR3 bases are TGTGCCAGCATGGGGACAGGGGGTTTTCAGCCCCAGCATTTT.

The rearrangement uses TRBV13 and TRBJ2-1, with D tentatively TRBD1 (6 bases). Trimming took off 5 bases at V and 6 bases at J, with 17 bases between the two ends. Germline V gives CDR1 PRHDT, CDR2 FYEKMQ (reference sequence). The CDR3 is 15 residues long. The CDR3 sequence is CASSKQLQGSNEQFF. CDR3 DNA sequence: TGTGCCAGCAGCAAACAACTACAGGGAAGCAATGAGCAGTTCTTC. The full variable domain, in which reference TRBV13 and TRBJ2-1 provide the parts outside the CDR3, is AAGVIQSPRHLIKEKRETATLKCYPIPRHDTVYWYQQGPGQDPQFLISFYEKMQSDKGSIPDRFSAQQFSDYHSELNMSSLELGDSALYFCASSKQLQGSNEQFFGPGTRLTVL.

V usage is TRBV9 and J usage is TRBJ1-2; 9 nucleotides line up with TRBD1. The CDR3 has 16 residues. CDR1 and CDR2 (germline): SGDLS, YYNGEE. The V gene end was trimmed by 0 bases and the J gene end by 8 bases; junction bases not matched to a gene: 11. The CDR3 bases are TGTGCCAGCAGCGTAGGGCTAGGACAGGGGTCAAGAGGCTACACCTTC. It specifies CASSVGLGQGSRGYTF.

CDR3 nucleotides: TGTGCCAGCTCACCAACGACGGGGCAAGAGACCCAGTACTTC. Its translation is CASSPTTGQETQYF. The rearrangement links TRBV18 to TRBJ2-5, with D possibly matching TRBD2 (5 bases). Germline loops: CDR1 KGHSH, CDR2 LQKENI. The V and J ends lost 2 bases and 2 bases respectively, with 9 bases between them. The CDR3 spans 14 residues.

This clonotype was recorded at least ten times. The chain carries TRBV2 and TRBJ2-6; TRBD2 might be the D (5 bases). CDR1 and CDR2 (germline): SNHLY, FYNNEI. V lost 9 bases to trimming and J lost 0 bases, with 9 bases between them. The CDR3 is made up of 14 amino acids. The DNA of the CDR3 is TGTGCCAGTCAAGGGAGCTCTGGGGCCAACGTCCTGACTTTC. This translates into CASQGSSGANVLTF.

This clonotype was seen at least ten times. The CDR3 loop is CASSSRTGDEQYF. CDR3 sequence (DNA): TGTGCCAGCAGCTCACGGACAGGGGACGAGCAGTACTTC. The chain carries TRBV5-8 and TRBJ2-7, with 9 bases aligning to TRBD1. V was clipped by 3 bases and J by 5 bases; unmatched bases: 3. Germline assignment: CDR1 SGHTS and CDR2 YDEGEE. There are 13 residues in the CDR3.